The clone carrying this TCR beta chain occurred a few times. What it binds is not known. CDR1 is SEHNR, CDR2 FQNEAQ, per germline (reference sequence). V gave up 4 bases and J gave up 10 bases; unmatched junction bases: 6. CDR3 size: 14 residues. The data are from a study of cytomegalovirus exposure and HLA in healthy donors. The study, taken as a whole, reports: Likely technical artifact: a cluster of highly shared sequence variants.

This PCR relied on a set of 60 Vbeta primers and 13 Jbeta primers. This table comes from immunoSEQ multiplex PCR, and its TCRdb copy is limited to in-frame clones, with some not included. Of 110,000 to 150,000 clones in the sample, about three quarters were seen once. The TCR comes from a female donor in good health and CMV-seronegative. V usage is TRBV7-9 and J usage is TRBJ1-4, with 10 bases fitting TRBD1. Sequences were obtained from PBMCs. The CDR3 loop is CASSSGQGYGKLFF. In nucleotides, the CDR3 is TGTGCCAGCAGCTCGGGACAGGGGTACGGAAAACTGTTTTTT.